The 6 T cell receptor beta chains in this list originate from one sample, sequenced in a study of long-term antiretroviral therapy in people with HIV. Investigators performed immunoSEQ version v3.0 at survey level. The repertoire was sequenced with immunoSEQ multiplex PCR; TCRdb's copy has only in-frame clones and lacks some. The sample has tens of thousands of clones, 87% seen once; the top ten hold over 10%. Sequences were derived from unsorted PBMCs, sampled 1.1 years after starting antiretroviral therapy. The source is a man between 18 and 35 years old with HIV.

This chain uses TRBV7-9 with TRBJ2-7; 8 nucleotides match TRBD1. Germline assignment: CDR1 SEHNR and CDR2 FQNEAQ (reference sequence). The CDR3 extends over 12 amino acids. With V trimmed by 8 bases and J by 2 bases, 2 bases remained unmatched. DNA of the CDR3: TGTGCCAGCGGACAGGGCCCCTACGAGCAGTACTTC. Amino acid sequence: CASGQGPYEQYF. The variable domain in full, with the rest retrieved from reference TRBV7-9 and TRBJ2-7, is DTGVSQNPRHKITKRGQNVTFRCDPISEHNRLYWYRQTLGQGPEFLTYFQNEAQLEKSRLLSDRFSAERPKGSFSTLEIQRTEQGDSAMYLCASGQGPYEQYFGPGTRLTVT.

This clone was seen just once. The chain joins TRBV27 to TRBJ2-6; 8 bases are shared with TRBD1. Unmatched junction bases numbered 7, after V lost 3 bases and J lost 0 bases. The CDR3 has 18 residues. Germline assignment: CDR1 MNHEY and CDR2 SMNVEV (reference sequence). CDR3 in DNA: TGTGCCAGCAGTTTTACAGGGGGAATGGGCTCTGGGGCCAACGTCCTGACTTTC. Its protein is CASSFTGGMGSGANVLTF.

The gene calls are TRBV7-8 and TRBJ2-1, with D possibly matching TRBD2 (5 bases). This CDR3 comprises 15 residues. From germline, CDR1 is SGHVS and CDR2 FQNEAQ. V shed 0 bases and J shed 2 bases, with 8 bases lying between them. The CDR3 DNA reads TGTGCCAGCAGCTTAGCGAGCGGCACCTACAATGAGCAGTTCTTC. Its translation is CASSLASGTYNEQFF.

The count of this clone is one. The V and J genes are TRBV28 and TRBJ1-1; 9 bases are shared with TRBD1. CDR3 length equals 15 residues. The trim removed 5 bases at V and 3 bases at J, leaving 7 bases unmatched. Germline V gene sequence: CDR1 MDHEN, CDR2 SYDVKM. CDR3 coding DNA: TGTGCCAGCAGTACTGGGACAGGGTGGGACACTGAAGCTTTCTTT. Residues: CASSTGTGWDTEAFF.

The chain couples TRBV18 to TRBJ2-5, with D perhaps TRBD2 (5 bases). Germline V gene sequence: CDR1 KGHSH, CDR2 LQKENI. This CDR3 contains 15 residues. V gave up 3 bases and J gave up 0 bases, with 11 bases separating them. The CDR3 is CASSPPGKYQETQYF. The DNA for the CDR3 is TGTGCCAGCTCACCCCCCGGGAAGTACCAAGAGACCCAGTACTTC.

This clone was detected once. CDR3 residues: CASRWTGVNEQFF. In nucleotides, the CDR3 is TGTGCCAGCAGGTGGACAGGGGTCAATGAGCAGTTCTTC. This chain joins TRBV6-6 and TRBJ2-1; 9 bases line up with TRBD1. CDR3 length: 13 amino acids. CDR1 MNHNY and CDR2 SVGAGI come from the germline V gene (reference sequence). J lost 6 bases, V lost 6 bases, and 3 bases had no gene match.